The TCR beta chain described here comes from a study of vaccination and CD4 T cells after COVID-19 (dated 2022 in TCRdb). General notes on the study: Convalescent patients had a positive SARS-CoV-2 result on nasal swab PCR, and of these patients, several had mild disease and one had severe disease. Six males and four females were included in the convalescent cohort, with two Hispanic individuals, seven Caucasians, two Asians and one multiracial person represented. Two doses of either the Pfizer-BioNTech BNT162b2 vaccine (n=8) or the Moderna mRNA-1273 vaccine (n=2) were administered to participants. Post-COVID blood samples were collected from convalescent patients a median of around 96 days after diagnosis, with a range of about 30 to 180 days. Post-vaccine blood samples were obtained a median of approximately 74 days after the second vaccine dose, with a range of about 12 to 241 days. The cultures were stimulated with overlapping spike peptide pools from SARS-CoV-2 and from the common cold coronaviruses HCoV-NL63, HCoV-OC43 and HCoV-229E. As controls, cultures received a CEFX viral epitope pool (the positive control), an HIV-1 Nef peptide pool (the negative control), or no peptide at all. In over 8 COVID-19 convalescent patients and several infection-naive healthy vaccine recipients, researchers compared the spike-specific CD4+ TCR repertoire from before mRNA vaccination with the repertoire from after.

To note about this clonotype: This clone's antigen is unknown. No base quality values were provided; no much bigger clone lies one nucleotide off.

The treatment or condition label, read with the paper, signifies: approximately nine-day PBMC culture with coronavirus spike peptide pools or control peptides (ViraFEST assay). To expand antigen-specific T cells with peptide pools and then pick out the expanded clonotypes through TCR sequencing, the study relied on the ViraFEST assay. The convalescent patients' positive SARS-CoV-2 PCR tests were from March to December 2020, which was before the Alpha, Beta and Delta variants emerged in the United States. Each well held about 2.2 million PBMCs cultured in IMDM containing around 5% human AB serum and approximately 9.8 IU/ml IL-2, with about 10 ug/ml peptide pools added. Half of the culture medium was replaced with fresh IL-2-containing medium on days 3 and 7. After approximately 10 days of culture, CD4+ T cells were isolated by negative selection using the EasySep CD4+ T cell isolation kit. Ficoll-Paque Plus gradient centrifugation was used to isolate PBMCs from whole blood, and the isolated PBMCs were then either used fresh or cryopreserved at -140C. Each culture condition was generally run in triplicate wells.

Libraries came from PCR. DNA from cultured CD4+ T cells underwent TCR sequencing with the Oncomine TCR Beta short-read assay at the Johns Hopkins FTIC core. The QIAamp micro DNA kit was used to extract genomic DNA from the cultured CD4+ T cells. Oncomine TCR Beta libraries made from cultured CD4+ T cells were pooled using unique dual indexes and sequenced on an Illumina iSeq 100. The source study handled its data this way. Non-productive sequences were removed, and CDR3s not starting with C, not ending with F or W, or shorter than 7 amino acids were discarded. The MANAFEST web application identified antigen-specific clonotypes by comparing peptide-stimulated wells against reference wells and other culture wells. Positive clones required FDR below 0.05, an odds ratio above 5, and productive frequency above 0.1% in at least two of three replicate wells. Cross-reactive clonotypes were defined as significantly expanded in both SARS-CoV-2 spike wells and at least one common cold coronavirus spike condition. Levenshtein distances (stringdist) and unrooted phylogenetic trees (ape) in R version 3.6.1 were used to assess CDR3 homology. In TCRdb, the public reads were trimmed at Q25 with fastp and aligned with MiXCR, with productive beta chains retained. Rows are unified per CDR3 protein, each entry keeping the most common DNA and genes. These V and J calls originate from TCRdb's pipeline instead of the authors' own analysis. The sample records under 15,000 distinct CDR3 sequences, approximately 61% of which are singletons. About 7.8% of the sample rests with the top ten.

For CDR1 and CDR2, the germline V gene (reference sequence) lists SEHNR and FQNEAQ. V lost 5 bases and J lost 2 bases; the stretch between them is 15 bases long. The CDR3 spans 15 residues, from the cysteine through the phenylalanine. Solely the CDR3 DNA is kept, with 45 bases framed from the first base. Here is what the overall study found, with its caveats: The number of convalescent patients in the study was relatively small, and the study did not examine early timepoints following natural infection. The median number of SARS-CoV-2-reactive clonotypes rose from about 23 after infection to some 40 after vaccination, but the change was not significant. Among convalescent patients, a median about 86% of the SARS-CoV-2-reactive clones seen after vaccination appeared only after vaccination, which suggests priming specific to the vaccine. In convalescent patients, nearly all vaccine-specific clones (304 of 307) were found to be mono-reactive for SARS-CoV-2 spike rather than cross-reactive with common cold coronaviruses.

The source of this sequence is a human donor who had recovered from COVID-19. The sample consisted of CD4+ T cells from blood, cultured in vitro. The sequence joins TRBV7-9 to TRBJ2-5; the D gene is perhaps TRBD1 or TRBD2, as each covers 5 bases. The bases are TGTGCCAGCAGCCCAAACCGGGACGGTCAAGAGACCCAGTACTTC. This codes for CASSPNRDGQETQYF.